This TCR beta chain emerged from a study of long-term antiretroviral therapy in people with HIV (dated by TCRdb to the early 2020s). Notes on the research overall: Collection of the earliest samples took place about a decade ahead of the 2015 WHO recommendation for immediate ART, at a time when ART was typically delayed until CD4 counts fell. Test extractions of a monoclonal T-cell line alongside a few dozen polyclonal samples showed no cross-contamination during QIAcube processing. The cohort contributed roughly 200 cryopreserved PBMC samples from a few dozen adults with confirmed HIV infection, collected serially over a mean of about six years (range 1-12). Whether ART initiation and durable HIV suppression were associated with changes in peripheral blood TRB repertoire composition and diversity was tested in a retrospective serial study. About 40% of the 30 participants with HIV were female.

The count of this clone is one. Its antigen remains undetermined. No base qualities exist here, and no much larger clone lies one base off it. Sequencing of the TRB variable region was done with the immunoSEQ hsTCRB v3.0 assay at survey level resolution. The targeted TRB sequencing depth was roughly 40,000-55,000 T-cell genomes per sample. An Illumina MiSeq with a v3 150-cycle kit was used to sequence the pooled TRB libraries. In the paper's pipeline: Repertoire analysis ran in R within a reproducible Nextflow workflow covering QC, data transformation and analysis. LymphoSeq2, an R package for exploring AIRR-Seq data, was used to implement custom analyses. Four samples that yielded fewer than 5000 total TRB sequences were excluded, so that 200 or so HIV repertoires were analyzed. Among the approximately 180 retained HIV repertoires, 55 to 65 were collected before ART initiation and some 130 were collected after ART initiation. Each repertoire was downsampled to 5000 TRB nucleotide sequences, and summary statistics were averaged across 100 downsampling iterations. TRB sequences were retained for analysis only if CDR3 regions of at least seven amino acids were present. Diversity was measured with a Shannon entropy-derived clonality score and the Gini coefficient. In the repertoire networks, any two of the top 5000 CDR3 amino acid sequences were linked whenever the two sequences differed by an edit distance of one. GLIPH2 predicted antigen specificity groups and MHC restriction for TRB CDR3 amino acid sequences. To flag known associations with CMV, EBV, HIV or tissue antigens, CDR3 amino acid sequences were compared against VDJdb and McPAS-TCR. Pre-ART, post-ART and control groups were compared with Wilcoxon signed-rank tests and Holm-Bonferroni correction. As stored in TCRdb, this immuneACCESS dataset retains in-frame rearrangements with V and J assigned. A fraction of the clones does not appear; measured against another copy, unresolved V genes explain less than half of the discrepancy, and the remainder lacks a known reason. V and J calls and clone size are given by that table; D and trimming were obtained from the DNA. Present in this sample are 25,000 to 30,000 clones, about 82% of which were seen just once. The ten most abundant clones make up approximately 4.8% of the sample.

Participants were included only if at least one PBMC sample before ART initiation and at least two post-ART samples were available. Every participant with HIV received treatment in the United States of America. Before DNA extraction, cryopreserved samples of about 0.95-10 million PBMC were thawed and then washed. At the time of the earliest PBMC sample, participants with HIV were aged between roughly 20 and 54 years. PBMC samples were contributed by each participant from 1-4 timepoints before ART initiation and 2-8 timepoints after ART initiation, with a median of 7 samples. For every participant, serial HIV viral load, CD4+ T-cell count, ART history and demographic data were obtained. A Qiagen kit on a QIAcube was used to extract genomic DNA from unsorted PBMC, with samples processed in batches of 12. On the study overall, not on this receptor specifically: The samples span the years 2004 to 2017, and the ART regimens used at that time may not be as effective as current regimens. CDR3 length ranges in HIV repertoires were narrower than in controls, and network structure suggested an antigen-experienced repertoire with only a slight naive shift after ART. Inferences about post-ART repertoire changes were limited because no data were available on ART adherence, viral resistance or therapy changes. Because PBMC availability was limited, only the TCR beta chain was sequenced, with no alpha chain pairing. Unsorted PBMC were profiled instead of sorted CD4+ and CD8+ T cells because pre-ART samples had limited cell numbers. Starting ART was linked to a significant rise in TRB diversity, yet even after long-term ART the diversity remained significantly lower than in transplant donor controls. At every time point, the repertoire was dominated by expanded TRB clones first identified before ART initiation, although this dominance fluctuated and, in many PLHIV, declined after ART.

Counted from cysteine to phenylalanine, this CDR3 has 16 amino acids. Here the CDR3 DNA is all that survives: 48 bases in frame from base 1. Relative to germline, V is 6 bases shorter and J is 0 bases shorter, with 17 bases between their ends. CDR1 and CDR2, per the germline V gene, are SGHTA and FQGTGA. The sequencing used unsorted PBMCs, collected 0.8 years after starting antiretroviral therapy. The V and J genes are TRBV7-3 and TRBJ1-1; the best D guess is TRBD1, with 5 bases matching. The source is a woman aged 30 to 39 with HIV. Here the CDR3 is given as CASRRSVGGLNTEAFF. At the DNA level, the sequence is TGTGCCAGCAGGAGATCCGTCGGGGGACTGAACACTGAAGCTTTCTTT.